These T cell receptor beta chains were read from a single sample in a study of memory CD4+ T cells and cytomegalovirus serostatus. Sequenced by immunoSEQ multiplex PCR; TCRdb stores in-frame clones only, minus some. The sample lists tens of thousands of clones, nearly 80% occurring once. Material for sequencing was memory CD4+ T cells from blood. The receptor source for this set is an adult in good health and CMV-seronegative. The CDR3 runs from the conserved cysteine through the conserved F or W. The D gene is left open where the match is weak. Clone size is given for some rows only: seen once, a few or many times, or a class if the clone is expanded.

d_call	v_call	j_call	clone_size	cdr3_aa	cdr3_nt
.	TRBV7-9	TRBJ1-6	.	CASSLFGTENSPLHF	TGTGCCAGCAGCTTATTCGGGACGGAGAATTCACCCCTCCACTTT
.	TRBV30	TRBJ1-1	few	CALELLPKAFF	TGTGCACTGGAATTACTTCCGAAAGCTTTCTTT
.	TRBV6-9	TRBJ1-1	.	CASSWVRQGPPLDTEAFF	TGTGCCAGCAGTTGGGTCCGGCAGGGGCCGCCATTGGACACTGAAGCTTTCTTT
.	TRBV27	TRBJ2-1	.	CASSLSVATSHEQFF	TGTGCCAGCAGTTTATCAGTTGCTACTTCACATGAGCAGTTCTTC
.	TRBV6-1	TRBJ1-1	few	CAILTKWETEAFF	TGTGCCATACTTACGAAATGGGAGACTGAAGCTTTCTTT
TRBD1	TRBV10-3	TRBJ2-7	.	CATDPGTGGYEQYF	TGTGCCACCGACCCCGGGACAGGGGGCTACGAGCAGTACTTC
.	TRBV19	TRBJ1-5	.	CASRVSAGAISPQHF	TGTGCCAGTAGGGTGAGTGCTGGTGCAATCAGCCCCCAGCATTTT
TRBD2	TRBV7-8	TRBJ2-5	.	CASSLASGGAGWETQYF	TGTGCCAGCAGCTTAGCCAGCGGGGGGGCAGGTTGGGAGACCCAGTACTTC
.	TRBV15	TRBJ2-2	.	CATSRVELTGELFF	TGTGCCACCAGCAGAGTGGAGTTGACCGGGGAGCTGTTTTTT
.	TRBV27	TRBJ2-1	.	CASSSGIPSNEQFF	TGTGCCAGCAGTTCTGGGATCCCGAGTAACGAGCAGTTCTTC
.	TRBV30	TRBJ1-4	few	CAWSRGANEKLFF	TGTGCCTGGAGCCGGGGGGCTAATGAAAAACTGTTTTTT
.	TRBV25-1	TRBJ1-5	.	CASSPADRINQPQHF	TGTGCCAGCAGTCCTGCGGACAGAATCAATCAGCCCCAGCATTTT
.	TRBV29-1	TRBJ1-1	.	CSVVGKPGQRDTEAFF	TGCAGCGTTGTTGGGAAACCGGGCCAACGGGACACTGAAGCTTTCTTT
.	TRBV14	TRBJ2-1	.	CASSPERAGEQFF	TGTGCCAGCAGCCCAGAAAGGGCGGGTGAGCAGTTCTTC
TRBD1	TRBV7-9	TRBJ2-3	.	CASSKRTGEADTQYF	TGTGCCAGCAGCAAGCGGACAGGGGAGGCAGATACGCAGTATTTT
.	TRBV28	TRBJ2-2	.	CASLGQNTGELFF	TGTGCCAGTTTAGGGCAGAACACCGGGGAGCTGTTTTTT
.	TRBV5-4	TRBJ1-1	.	CASSLKNTEAFF	TGTGCCAGCAGCTTAAAGAACACTGAAGCTTTCTTT
.	TRBV30	TRBJ1-1	.	CAWCTGRSNTEAFF	TGTGCCTGGTGTACCGGGCGGTCAAACACTGAAGCTTTCTTT
.	TRBV2	TRBJ2-5	.	CASSDRGKSQETQYF	TGTGCCAGCAGTGATAGGGGGAAGTCACAAGAGACCCAGTACTTC
.	TRBV2	TRBJ2-2	.	CASSEEQAGTGELFF	TGTGCCAGCAGTGAAGAACAAGCGGGCACCGGGGAGCTGTTTTTT
.	TRBV7-8	TRBJ2-7	.	CASSFQGGSNDEQYF	TGTGCCAGCAGCTTTCAGGGGGGAAGTAACGACGAGCAGTACTTC
.	TRBV7-8	TRBJ1-4	.	CASSLVGQGEKLFF	TGTGCCAGCAGCTTAGTGGGGCAGGGGGAAAAACTGTTTTTT
TRBD1	TRBV5-1	TRBJ2-2	once	CASSLADRENTGELFF	TGCGCCAGCAGCTTGGCCGACAGGGAGAACACCGGGGAGCTGTTTTTT
.	TRBV6-4	TRBJ1-1	.	CASSLDRNTEAFF	TGTGCCAGCAGTCTGGACAGGAACACTGAAGCTTTCTTT
.	TRBV10-3	TRBJ2-3	.	CAISESGDSTDTQYF	TGTGCCATCAGTGAGTCTGGCGATTCCACAGATACGCAGTATTTT
.	TRBV30	TRBJ1-1	.	CAWSTTAWAEAFF	TGTGCCTGGAGTACGACAGCGTGGGCTGAAGCTTTCTTT
TRBD1	TRBV10-2	TRBJ1-1	once	CASRRDSLNTEAFF	TGCGCCAGCAGGCGGGACAGTCTGAACACTGAAGCTTTCTTT
TRBD2	TRBV11-2	TRBJ2-5	.	CASSLAGGTSPETQYF	TGTGCCAGCAGCTTAGCCGGCGGGACTAGTCCAGAGACCCAGTACTTC
.	TRBV9	TRBJ1-6	once	CASGDERFDSPLHF	TGTGCCAGCGGGGACGAACGATTCGATTCACCCCTCCACTTT